Here is one T cell receptor (beta chain) with its context. Its target is unknown. No cell sorting was done before RNA was extracted from the tissue. This non-tumor lung sample came from over 3 cm beyond the tumor edge. These data belong to a study of tumor and adjacent non-tumor tissue in lung cancer. Background on the study: Aged about 31 to 80 years, patients included nine to eleven men and five or six women with stage I to III disease.

Study conclusions and caveats: Tumor repertoires had a smaller top 100 clone share than normal lung. Higher tumor TCR diversity was associated with shorter survival.

J gave up 7 bases and V 4 bases, and 9 bases lay outside the gene matches. The CDR3 totals 16 residues. From germline, CDR1 is SGHAT and CDR2 FQDESV (reference sequence). A modified ARM-PCR protocol with three rounds of nested PCR amplified TCRbeta. TCRdb processed the multiplex PCR reads anew with MiXCR; each CDR3 protein has one entry. The sample has 70,000 to 90,000 distinct CDR3 sequences, roughly 70% seen once. Sequencing used distant non-tumor lung tissue. This TCR was recovered from a woman aged 50 to 60 with non-small cell lung cancer. The chain has TRBV11-1 and TRBJ2-1; 11 nucleotides agree with TRBD2. CDR3: CASSSPTSGIRNEQFF. CDR3 DNA sequence: TGTGCCAGCAGCTCTCCGACTAGCGGGATTCGTAATGAGCAGTTCTTC.